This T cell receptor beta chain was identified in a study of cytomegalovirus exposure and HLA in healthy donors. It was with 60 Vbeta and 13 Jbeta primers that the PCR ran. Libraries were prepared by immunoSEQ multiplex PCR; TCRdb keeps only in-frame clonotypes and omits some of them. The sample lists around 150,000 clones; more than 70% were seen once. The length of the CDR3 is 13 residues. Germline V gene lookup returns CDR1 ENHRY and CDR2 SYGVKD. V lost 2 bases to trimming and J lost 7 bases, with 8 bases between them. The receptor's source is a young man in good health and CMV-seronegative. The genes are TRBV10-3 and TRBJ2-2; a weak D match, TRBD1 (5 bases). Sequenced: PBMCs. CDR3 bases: TGTGCCATCAGTGAGGGGGCCGGCGGGGAGCTGTTTTTT. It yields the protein CAISEGAGGELFF.